This T cell receptor (beta chain) was found in a study of blood T cell repertoires in COVID-19. The overall study: COVID-19 samples collected from the United States, Italy and Spain covered acute and convalescent phases.

The authors' processing: Using reference gene primer amplification, nucleated cell counts were estimated. Assay: immunoSEQ multiplex PCR; the TCRdb copy retains only in-frame clones and omits some. For V, J and clone size, that table is used; D and trimming come from the DNA. The sample has about 400,000 clones; approximately 85% are singletons. This clone was observed a single time. Across 20 to 25 US areas, participants ranged in age from 18 to 89 years. Cohorts were based on clinical histories the participants reported. The receptor was isolated from a woman in her 40s with acute COVID-19. Sequenced material: PBMCs or T cells enriched from blood (not recorded which).

As DNA, the CDR3 is TGTGCCAGTAGCGCCACCCTGGGACTAGTTACAGATACGCAGTATTTT. This translates into CASSATLGLVTDTQYF. The V call is TRBV19, the J call TRBJ2-3; TRBD2 matches at 8 bases. The CDR3 contains 16 residues. The ends lost 6 bases at V and 3 bases at J; junction bases unmatched: 11. The germline gives CDR1 LNHDA, CDR2 SQIVND (reference sequence).